Below, 26 T cell receptor beta chains from the same sample are listed, as sequenced in a study of CD8+CD57+ T cells in acquired aplastic anemia. Genomic DNA provided the template from which TCR beta VDJ and CDR3 profiles were obtained. Via MiXCR, TCRdb re-called the reads, giving one row per CDR3 protein. The sample includes a few hundred thousand distinct CDR3 sequences, under 80% seen only once; the top ten take around 4%. The sample comprised sorted CD4+, CD8+, or CD8+CD57+ T cells (not recorded which) from PBMCs. These TCRs come from a human donor in good health, serving as a control.

This rearrangement joins TRBV4-3 to TRBJ1-5; 7 nucleotides agree with TRBD1. The CDR3 loop spans 16 amino acids. Losses at the gene ends were 3 bases for V and 2 bases for J; bases not matched to a gene: 7. CDR1 is LGHNA and CDR2 is YSLEER in the germline V gene. Here the CDR3 reads CASSQNTGTGNQPQHF. The CDR3 bases are TGCGCCAGCAGCCAGAACACCGGGACAGGCAATCAGCCCCAGCATTTT.

To note about this clonotype: A read error may produce the germline difference seen at one junction end. The chain has TRBV7-9 and TRBJ2-5, with D perhaps assigned TRBD1 or TRBD2 (5 bases each). Judging by the DNA end, TRBJ2-7 fits better; the J call may be wrong. This CDR3 comprises 14 residues. The germline V gene has CDR1 SEHNR and CDR2 FQNEAQ (reference sequence). The CDR3 here is CATSRVRGAHEQYF. CDR3 DNA: TGTGCCACCAGCAGAGTCCGAGGGGCGCACGAGCAGTACTTC.

The chain recombines TRBV12-3 or TRBV12-4 with TRBJ1-6; TRBD1 might be the D (5 bases). V lost 6 bases and J 6 bases, leaving 12 bases between the germline ends. The CDR3 has 14 residues. CDR3 sequence (DNA): TGTGCCAGCAGCCCCCGACAGACTAATTCACCCCTCCACTTT. This sequence encodes CASSPRQTNSPLHF.

The CDR3 loop is CSVGPGQISYEQYF. CDR3 nucleotides: TGCAGCGTTGGGCCGGGGCAGATATCCTACGAGCAGTACTTC. The V and J genes are TRBV29-1 and TRBJ2-7; D is perhaps TRBD1 or TRBD2 (5 bases each). Deletions cut 4 bases from V and 1 base from J, with 14 bases between. Germline CDR1 and CDR2: SQVTM and ANQGSEA. CDR3 length: 14 amino acids.

J is TRBJ1-1 and V is TRBV4-2, with 7 bases aligning to TRBD1. CDR3 length: 15 amino acids. Looked up from germline, CDR1 is LGHNA and CDR2 is YNFKEQ. The V segment lost 5 bases and the J segment 1 base; nucleotides outside the gene matches: 7. The CDR3 here is CASSGRTGWNTEAFF. CDR3 coding DNA: TGTGCCAGCAGCGGCCGGACAGGATGGAACACTGAAGCTTTCTTT.

This sequence joins TRBV7-9 and TRBJ1-5, with TRBD1 matching over 10 bases. The CDR3 runs 19 residues. The J segment lost 6 bases and the V segment lost 5 bases, leaving 19 bases of the junction unmatched. CDR1 is SEHNR and CDR2 is FQNEAQ in the germline V gene (reference sequence). The CDR3 DNA sequence: TGTGCCAGCAGCCACCTTGTCGGGGAGGACAGGGGGAAGAGTCAGCCCCAGCATTTT. Translating gives CASSHLVGEDRGKSQPQHF.

This clonotype was observed at least ten times. The genes are TRBV20-1 and TRBJ2-5, with 11 bases aligning to TRBD2. V shed 3 bases and J 2 bases; nucleotides not matched to a gene: 2. This CDR3 region has 14 residues. Germline CDR1 reads DFQATT; CDR2 reads SNEGSKA (reference sequence). The CDR3 DNA reads as TGCAGTGCTAGCTTAGCGGGGGGGCAAGAGACCCAGTACTTC. Residues: CSASLAGGQETQYF.

A remark on this clonotype: Sequence at one end of the junction differs from germline and may be a read error. V is TRBV20-1 and J is TRBJ1-2; perhaps TRBD1 as D (6 bases). The CDR3 runs to 13 residues. Germline values: CDR1 DFQATT, CDR2 SNEGSKA (reference sequence). CDR3 region: CSASVGGLDGYTF. The CDR3 bases are TGCAGCGCTAGTGTTGGGGGGCTCGATGGCTACACCTTC.

The chain recombines TRBV10-3 with TRBJ1-1, with 9 nucleotides matching TRBD1. Trimming at V came to 10 bases and at J to 2 bases, leaving 11 bases not matched to a gene. CDR1 is ENHRY and CDR2 is SYGVKD in the germline V gene. The CDR3 has 15 residues. Written as DNA, the CDR3 is TGTGCCAGCGGACTTACAGGGGGCGGAAACACTGAAGCTTTCTTT. Translating gives CASGLTGGGNTEAFF.

As regards this clonotype: The germline gene is not matched at one end of the junction; a read error may be the cause. The J gene is TRBJ1-4, the V gene TRBV7-6; D not resolved. From germline, CDR1 is SGHVS and CDR2 FNYEAQ. The CDR3 is 14 amino acids. The CDR3 DNA is TGTGCCAGCAGCTACGGACTAGGCGCAGATAAACTGTATTTT. Protein product: CASSYGLGADKLYF.

The chain combines TRBV5-4 with TRBJ2-5, with D tentatively TRBD1 or TRBD2 (6 bases each). Per germline, CDR1 SGHNT and CDR2 YYREEE (reference sequence). V dropped 9 bases and J dropped 4 bases, with 16 bases sitting between them. The CDR3 loop spans 13 amino acids. CDR3 DNA sequence: TGTGCCACCAAGGGGGGAGTTTTAGAGACCCAGTACTTC. This translates into CATKGGVLETQYF.

The V gene is TRBV5-4, the J gene TRBJ2-5, with D unresolved. The germline V and J ends were trimmed by 4 bases and 6 bases, with 10 bases remaining between them. This CDR3 spans 12 amino acids. Germline CDR1 and CDR2: SGHNT and YYREEE (reference sequence). The CDR3 is CASSGSRQTQYF. The CDR3 coding sequence is TGTGCCAGCAGCGGATCTCGGCAGACCCAGTACTTC.

The CDR3 region is CASKRGGNTDTQYF. The CDR3 nucleotides read TGCGCCAGCAAGCGGGGGGGAAACACAGATACGCAGTATTTT. The J gene is TRBJ2-3, the V gene TRBV5-1, with 10 positions matching TRBD2. The V and J ends lost 6 bases and 2 bases, in that order; junction bases with no gene match: 3. This CDR3 contains 14 residues. CDR1 and CDR2 from the germline V gene are SGHRS and YFSETQ.

The V and J genes are TRBV5-1 and TRBJ2-3; D not certain. CDR3 size: 16 residues. V was shortened by 1 base and J by 0 bases, with 12 bases between the two germline ends. Germline V gene data show CDR1 as SGHRS and CDR2 as YFSETQ. The CDR3 loop reads CASSLPSRTSTDTQYF. CDR3 nucleotides: TGCGCCAGCAGCTTGCCTTCTCGAACCAGCACAGATACGCAGTATTTT.

This clonotype showed up just once. The chain recombines TRBV7-2 with TRBJ2-3, with 7 positions matching TRBD2. V lost 4 bases to trimming and J lost 3 bases; unmatched junction nucleotides: 7. The V gene's germline CDR1 is SGHTA and CDR2 FQGNSA. The CDR3 contains 15 residues. CDR3 sequence (DNA): TGTGCCAGCAGCTCCCAGGGAGGGGAGACAGATACGCAGTATTTT. Its protein product is CASSSQGGETDTQYF.

J is TRBJ2-3 and V is TRBV9, with 7 positions matching TRBD2. The CDR3 is 17 residues long. CDR1 and CDR2 (germline): SGDLS, YYNGEE. Trimming removed 1 base from V and 0 bases from J; junction bases left unmatched: 8. The CDR3 is CASSVIQTSESTDTQYF. DNA of the CDR3: TGTGCCAGCAGCGTAATACAAACTAGCGAGAGCACAGATACGCAGTATTTT.

The V call is TRBV20-1, the J call TRBJ1-2, with D unresolved. The germline V gene has CDR1 DFQATT and CDR2 SNEGSKA (reference sequence). Trimming pared 3 bases from V and 0 bases from J, leaving 8 bases between. This CDR3 region has 13 residues. The CDR3, as DNA: TGCAGTGCTAGTGGGCCGGCTAACTATGGCTACACCTTC. Translated: CSASGPANYGYTF.

The chain links TRBV5-4 to TRBJ1-2; D is perhaps TRBD1 (6 bases). Between the trimmed V and J ends, which lost 4 bases and 5 bases, there was a span of 18 bases. The CDR3 contains 15 residues. Germline CDR1 and CDR2: SGHNT and YYREEE (reference sequence). CDR3 nucleotide sequence: TGTGCCAGCAGCCCCCCGGGCAACAGGGATTATGGCTACACCTTC. Protein: CASSPPGNRDYGYTF.

The table lists this clonotype with many counts. This sequence joins TRBV6-4 and TRBJ2-2; 7 positions match TRBD1. J was trimmed by 6 bases and V by 3 bases; bases with no gene match: 4. CDR3 size: 14 residues. Germline assignment: CDR1 MRHNA and CDR2 SNTAGT. CDR3 DNA sequence: TGTGCCAGCAGTGAAAACAGGGGAGCCGGGGAGCTGTTTTTT. This sequence encodes CASSENRGAGELFF.

A word on this clonotype: This is likely a read error, given that the CDR3 carries no conserved phenylalanine or tryptophan at its end. The limits of the CDR3 on the DNA are not certain, so only TCRdb's listed CDR3 is given. The V gene is TRBV7-2, the J gene TRBJ1-2; the table's D call, TRBD1, was not checked against the DNA. The CDR3 sequence runs 13 residues, both termini included. Per the germline V gene, CDR1 is SGHTA and CDR2 is FQGNSA. CDR3 amino acids: CASTQNGGGYYAQ.

This clonotype was recorded only once. This chain's CDR3 is CASSFAARAYEQFFF. The CDR3 nucleotides read TGTGCCAGCAGCTTCGCGGCCAGGGCCTATGAGCAGTTCTTCTTT. The chain uses TRBV7-9 and TRBJ1-1, with TRBD1 as a possible D gene (5 bases). This CDR3 contains 15 residues. Germline V CDR1 and CDR2: SEHNR, FQNEAQ (reference sequence). V lost 3 bases, J lost 14 bases, and 25 bases lay in between.

The J gene is TRBJ2-3, the V gene TRBV10-3; D is perhaps TRBD1 or TRBD2 (6 bases each). TRBJ2-7 explains the end of the DNA better; the J call may be wrong. This CDR3 region has 14 residues. Germline V gives CDR1 ENHRY, CDR2 SYGVKD. For the CDR3, the DNA is TGTGCCATCAGTGACGAGGGGGGCACAGATACGCAGTACTTC. Translating it yields CAISDEGGTDTQYF.

V usage is TRBV7-2 and J usage is TRBJ2-7, with D unresolved. Trimming cost V 0 bases and J 13 bases, with 22 bases left between them. The germline V gene encodes CDR1 SGHTA and CDR2 FQGNSA. The CDR3 length is 15 residues. In nucleotides, the CDR3 is TGTGCCAGCAGCTTAGCGTTGGCAGATAGGCACTATTTTTACTTC. Residues: CASSLALADRHYFYF.

The chain links TRBV12-3 or TRBV12-4 to TRBJ1-2, with 7 positions matching TRBD1. V lost 4 bases and J lost 4; bases outside the gene matches: 9. The CDR3 sequence is 15 residues long. In DNA, the CDR3 is TGTGCCAGCAGTTCCTCAGGGGGTTCTAGCTATGGCTACACCTTC. Its protein is CASSSSGGSSYGYTF.

About this clonotype itself: This could be a read error, since a much larger clone is one nucleotide away. Here the CDR3 reads CASSVGSDSYGYTF. CDR3 nucleotides: TGTGCCAGCAGTGTTGGTTCGGACAGCTATGGCTACACCTTC. The J gene is TRBJ1-2, the V gene TRBV6-2 or TRBV6-3, with D perhaps TRBD1 (6 bases). Germline-derived CDR1 and CDR2 are MNHEY and SVGEGT. V shed 5 bases and J shed 4 bases, with 14 bases lying between them. This CDR3 spans 14 amino acids.

V gene TRBV10-3 combines with J gene TRBJ2-3; D is unclear. The V and J ends lost 2 bases and 2 bases respectively, with 5 bases between them. CDR1 and CDR2 from the germline V gene are ENHRY and SYGVKD. This CDR3 comprises 13 residues. The DNA of the CDR3 is TGTGCCATCAGTGAGCCTAACACAGATACGCAGTATTTT. Translating it yields CAISEPNTDTQYF.